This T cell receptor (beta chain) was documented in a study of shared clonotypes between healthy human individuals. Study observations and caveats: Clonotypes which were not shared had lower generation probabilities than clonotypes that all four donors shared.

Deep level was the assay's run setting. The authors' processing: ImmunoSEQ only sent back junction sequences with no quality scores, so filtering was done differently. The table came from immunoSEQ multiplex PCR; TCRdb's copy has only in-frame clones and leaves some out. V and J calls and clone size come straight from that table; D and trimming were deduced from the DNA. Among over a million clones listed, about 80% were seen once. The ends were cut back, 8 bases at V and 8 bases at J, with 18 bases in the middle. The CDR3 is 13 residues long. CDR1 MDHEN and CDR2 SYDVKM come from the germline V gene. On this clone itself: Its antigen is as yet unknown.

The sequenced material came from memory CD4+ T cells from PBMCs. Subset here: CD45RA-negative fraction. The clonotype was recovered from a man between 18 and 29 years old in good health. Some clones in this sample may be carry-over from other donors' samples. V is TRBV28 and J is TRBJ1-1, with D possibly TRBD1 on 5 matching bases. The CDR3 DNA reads TGTGCCAGCTTCGGGGCCCCGTCCTCCGAAGCTTTCTTT. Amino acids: CASFGAPSSEAFF.